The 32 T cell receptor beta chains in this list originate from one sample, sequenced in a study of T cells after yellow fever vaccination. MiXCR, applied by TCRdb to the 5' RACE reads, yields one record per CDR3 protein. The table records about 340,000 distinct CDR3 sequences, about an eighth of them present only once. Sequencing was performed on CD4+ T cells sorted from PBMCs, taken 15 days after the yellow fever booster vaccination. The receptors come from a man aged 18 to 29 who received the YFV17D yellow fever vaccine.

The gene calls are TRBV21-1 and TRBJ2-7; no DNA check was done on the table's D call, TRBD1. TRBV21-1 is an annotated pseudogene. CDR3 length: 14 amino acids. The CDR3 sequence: CASSKGIPLYEQYF. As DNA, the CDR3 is TGTGCCAGCAGCAAAGGGATCCCCCTCTACGAGCAGTACTTC.

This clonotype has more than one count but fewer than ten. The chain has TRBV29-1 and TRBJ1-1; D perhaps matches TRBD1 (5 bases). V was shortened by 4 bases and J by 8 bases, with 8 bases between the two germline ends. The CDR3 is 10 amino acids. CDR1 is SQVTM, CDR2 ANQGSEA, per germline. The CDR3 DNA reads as TGCAGCGTTGGGGACGGCGAAGCTTTCTTT. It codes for CSVGDGEAFF.

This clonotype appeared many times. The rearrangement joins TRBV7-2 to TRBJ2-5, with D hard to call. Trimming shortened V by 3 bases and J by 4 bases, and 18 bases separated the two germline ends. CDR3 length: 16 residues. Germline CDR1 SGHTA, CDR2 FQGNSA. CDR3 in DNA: TGTGCCAGCAGCTTCGCGTCGGCTGCCGTGGGAGAGACCCAGTACTTC. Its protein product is CASSFASAAVGETQYF.

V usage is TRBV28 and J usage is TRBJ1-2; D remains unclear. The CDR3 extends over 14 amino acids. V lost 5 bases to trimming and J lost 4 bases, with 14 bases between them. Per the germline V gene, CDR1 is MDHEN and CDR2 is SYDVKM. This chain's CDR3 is CASSLETAGYGYTF. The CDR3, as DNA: TGTGCCAGCAGTCTCGAGACGGCGGGCTATGGCTACACCTTC.

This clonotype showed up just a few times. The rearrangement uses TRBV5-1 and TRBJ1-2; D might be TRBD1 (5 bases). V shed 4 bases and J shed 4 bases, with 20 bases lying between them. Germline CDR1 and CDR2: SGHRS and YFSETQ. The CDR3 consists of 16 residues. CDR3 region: CASSLEGTGAGYGYTF. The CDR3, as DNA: TGCGCCAGCAGCCTAGAAGGCACAGGAGCGGGCTATGGCTACACCTTC.

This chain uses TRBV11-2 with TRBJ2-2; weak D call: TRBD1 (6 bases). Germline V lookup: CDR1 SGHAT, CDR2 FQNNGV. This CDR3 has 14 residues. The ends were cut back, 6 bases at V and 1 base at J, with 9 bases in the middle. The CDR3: CASRPQGNTGELFF. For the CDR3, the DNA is TGTGCCAGCAGACCACAGGGGAACACCGGGGAGCTGTTTTTT.

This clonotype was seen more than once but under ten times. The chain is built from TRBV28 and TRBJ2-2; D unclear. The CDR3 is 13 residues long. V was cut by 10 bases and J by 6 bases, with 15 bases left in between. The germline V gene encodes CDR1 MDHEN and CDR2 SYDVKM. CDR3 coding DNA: TGTGCCACCCGTTTCTTAGATGCCGGGGAGCTGTTTTTT. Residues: CATRFLDAGELFF.

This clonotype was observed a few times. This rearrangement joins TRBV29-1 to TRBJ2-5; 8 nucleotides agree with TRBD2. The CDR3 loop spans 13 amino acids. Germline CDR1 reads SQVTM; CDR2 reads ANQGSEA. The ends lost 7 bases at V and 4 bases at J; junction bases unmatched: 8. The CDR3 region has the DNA TGCAGCGCCAAGATAGCGGGGAGAGAGACCCAGTACTTC. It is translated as CSAKIAGRETQYF.

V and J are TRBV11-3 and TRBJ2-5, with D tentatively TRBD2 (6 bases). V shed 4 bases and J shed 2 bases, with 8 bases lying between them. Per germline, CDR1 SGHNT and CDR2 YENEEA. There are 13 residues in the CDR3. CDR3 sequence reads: CASSSGTQETQYF. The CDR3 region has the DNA TGTGCCAGCAGCTCCGGGACTCAAGAGACCCAGTACTTC.

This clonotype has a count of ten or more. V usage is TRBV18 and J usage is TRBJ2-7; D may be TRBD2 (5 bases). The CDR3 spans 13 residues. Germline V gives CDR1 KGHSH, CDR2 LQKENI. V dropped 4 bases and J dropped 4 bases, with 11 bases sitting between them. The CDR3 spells CASSLSESYEQYV. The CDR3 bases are TGTGCCAGCTCACTTAGCGAGTCATACGAGCAGTACGTC.

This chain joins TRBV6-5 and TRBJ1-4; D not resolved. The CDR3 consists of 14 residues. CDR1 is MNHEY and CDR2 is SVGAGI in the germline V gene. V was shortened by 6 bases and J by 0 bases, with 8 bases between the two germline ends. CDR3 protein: CASRPGTTNEKLFF. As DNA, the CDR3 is TGTGCCAGCAGGCCGGGAACAACTAATGAAAAACTGTTTTTT.

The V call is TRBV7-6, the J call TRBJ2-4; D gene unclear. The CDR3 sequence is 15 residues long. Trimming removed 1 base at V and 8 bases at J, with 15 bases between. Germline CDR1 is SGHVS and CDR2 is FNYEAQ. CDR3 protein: CASSLVAPPVDIQYF. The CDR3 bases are TGTGCCAGCAGCTTAGTTGCCCCGCCGGTGGACATTCAGTACTTC.

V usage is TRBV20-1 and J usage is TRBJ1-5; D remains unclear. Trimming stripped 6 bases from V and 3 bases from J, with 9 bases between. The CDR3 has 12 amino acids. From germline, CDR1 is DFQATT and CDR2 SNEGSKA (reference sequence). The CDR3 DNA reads TGCAGTGCCAGTACGGCCAATCAGCCCCAGCATTTT. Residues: CSASTANQPQHF.

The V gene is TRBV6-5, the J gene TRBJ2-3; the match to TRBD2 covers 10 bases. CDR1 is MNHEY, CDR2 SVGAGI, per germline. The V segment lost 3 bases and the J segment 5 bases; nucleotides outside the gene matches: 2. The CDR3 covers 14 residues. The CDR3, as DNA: TGTGCCAGCAGTTATAGCGGGGGGAGAGATACGCAGTATTTT. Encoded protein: CASSYSGGRDTQYF.

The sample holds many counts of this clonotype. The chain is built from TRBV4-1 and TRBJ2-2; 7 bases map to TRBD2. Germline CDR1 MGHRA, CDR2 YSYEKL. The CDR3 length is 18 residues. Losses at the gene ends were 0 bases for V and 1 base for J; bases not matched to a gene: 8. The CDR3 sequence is CASSQDTAASGNTGELFF. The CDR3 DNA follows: TGCGCCAGCAGCCAAGATACGGCGGCTAGCGGGAACACCGGGGAGCTGTTTTTT.

CDR3 loop: CSARREQSTDTQYF. DNA for the CDR3: TGCAGTGCTAGAAGGGAGCAGAGCACAGATACGCAGTATTTT. V usage is TRBV20-1 and J usage is TRBJ2-3; TRBD2 is a possible D gene (5 bases). Per germline, CDR1 DFQATT and CDR2 SNEGSKA (reference sequence). The CDR3 runs 14 residues. V lost 2 bases to trimming and J lost 0 bases, with 9 bases between them.

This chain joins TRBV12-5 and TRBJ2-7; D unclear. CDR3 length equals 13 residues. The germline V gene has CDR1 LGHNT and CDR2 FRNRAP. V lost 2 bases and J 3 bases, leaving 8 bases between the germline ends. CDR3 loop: CASGLRRDYEQYF. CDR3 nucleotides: TGTGCTAGTGGTTTGAGACGAGACTACGAGCAGTACTTC.

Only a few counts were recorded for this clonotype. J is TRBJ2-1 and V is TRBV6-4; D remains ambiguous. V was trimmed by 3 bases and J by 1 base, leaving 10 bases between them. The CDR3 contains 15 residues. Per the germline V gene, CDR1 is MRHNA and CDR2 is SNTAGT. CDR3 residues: CASSEYRLSYNEQFF. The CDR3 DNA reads TGTGCCAGCAGTGAGTACCGGTTGTCCTACAATGAGCAGTTCTTC.

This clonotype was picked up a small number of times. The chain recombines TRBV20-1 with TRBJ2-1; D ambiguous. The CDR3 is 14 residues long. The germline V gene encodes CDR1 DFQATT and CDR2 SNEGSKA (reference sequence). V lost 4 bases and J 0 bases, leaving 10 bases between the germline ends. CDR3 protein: CSATKTSSYNEQFF. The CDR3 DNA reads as TGCAGTGCTACCAAGACGAGCTCCTACAATGAGCAGTTCTTC.

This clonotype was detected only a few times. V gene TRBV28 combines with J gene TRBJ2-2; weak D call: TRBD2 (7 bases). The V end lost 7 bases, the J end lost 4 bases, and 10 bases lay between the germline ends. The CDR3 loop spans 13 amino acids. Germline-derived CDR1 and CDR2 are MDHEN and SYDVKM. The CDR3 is CASKRGGTGELFF. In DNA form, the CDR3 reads TGTGCCAGCAAGAGGGGGGGCACCGGGGAGCTGTTTTTT. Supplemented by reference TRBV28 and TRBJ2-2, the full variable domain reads DVKVTQSSRYLVKRTGEKVFLECVQDMDHENMFWYRQDPGLGLRLIYFSYDVKMKEKGDIPEGYSVSREKKERFSLILESASTNQTSMYLCASKRGGTGELFFGEGSRLTVL.

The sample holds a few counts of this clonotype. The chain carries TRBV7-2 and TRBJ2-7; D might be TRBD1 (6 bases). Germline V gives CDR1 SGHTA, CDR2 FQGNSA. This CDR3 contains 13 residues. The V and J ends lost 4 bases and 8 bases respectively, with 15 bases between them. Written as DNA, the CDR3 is TGTGCCAGCAGCTCCCGGCAGGGGCTTAAGCAGTACGTC. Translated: CASSSRQGLKQYV.

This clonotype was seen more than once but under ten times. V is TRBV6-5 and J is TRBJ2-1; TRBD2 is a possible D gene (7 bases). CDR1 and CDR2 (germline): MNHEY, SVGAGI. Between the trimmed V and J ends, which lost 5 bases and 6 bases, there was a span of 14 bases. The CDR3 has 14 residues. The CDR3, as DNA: TGTGCCAGCAGTCGAGGGGGGGAACGCAATGAGCAGTTCTTC. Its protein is CASSRGGERNEQFF.

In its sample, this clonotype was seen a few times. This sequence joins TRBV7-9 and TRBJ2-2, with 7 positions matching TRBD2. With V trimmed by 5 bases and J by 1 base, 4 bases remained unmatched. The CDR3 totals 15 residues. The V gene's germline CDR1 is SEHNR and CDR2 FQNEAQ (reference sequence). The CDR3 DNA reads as TGTGCCAGCAGCGTCCAGCGGGGGAACACCGGGGAGCTGTTTTTT. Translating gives CASSVQRGNTGELFF.

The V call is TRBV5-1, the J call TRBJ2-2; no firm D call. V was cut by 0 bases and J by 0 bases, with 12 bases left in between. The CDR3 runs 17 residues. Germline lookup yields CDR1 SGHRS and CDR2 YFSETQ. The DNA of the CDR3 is TGCGCCAGCAGCTTGGCCGGCCGGTACGCGAACACCGGGGAGCTGTTTTTT. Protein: CASSLAGRYANTGELFF.

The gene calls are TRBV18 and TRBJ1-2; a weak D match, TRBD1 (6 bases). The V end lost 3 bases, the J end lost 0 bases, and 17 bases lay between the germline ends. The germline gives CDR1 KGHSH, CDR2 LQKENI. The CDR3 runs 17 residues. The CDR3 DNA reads TGTGCCAGCTCACCGGTGGTCCGGGACAAGACTAACTATGGCTACACCTTC. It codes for CASSPVVRDKTNYGYTF.

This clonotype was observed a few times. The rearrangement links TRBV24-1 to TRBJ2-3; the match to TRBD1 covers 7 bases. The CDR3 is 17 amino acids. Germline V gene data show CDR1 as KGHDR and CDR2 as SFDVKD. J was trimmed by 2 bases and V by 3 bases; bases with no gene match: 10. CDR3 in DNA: TGTGCCACCAGTGATGGGTCGGACAGGAGCTTCACAGATACGCAGTATTTT. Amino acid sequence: CATSDGSDRSFTDTQYF.

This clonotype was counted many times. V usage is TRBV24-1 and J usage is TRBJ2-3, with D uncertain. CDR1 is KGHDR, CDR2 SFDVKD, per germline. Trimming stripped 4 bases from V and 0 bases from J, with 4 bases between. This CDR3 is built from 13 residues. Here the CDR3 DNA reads TGTGCCACCAGTGAGGGGAGCACAGATACGCAGTATTTT. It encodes CATSEGSTDTQYF.

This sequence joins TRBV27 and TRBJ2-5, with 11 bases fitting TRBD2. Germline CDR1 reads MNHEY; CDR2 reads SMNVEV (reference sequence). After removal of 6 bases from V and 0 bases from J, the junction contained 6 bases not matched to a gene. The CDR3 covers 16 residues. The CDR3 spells CASRPGLAEYQETQYF. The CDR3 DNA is TGTGCCAGCAGACCGGGACTAGCGGAATACCAAGAGACCCAGTACTTC.

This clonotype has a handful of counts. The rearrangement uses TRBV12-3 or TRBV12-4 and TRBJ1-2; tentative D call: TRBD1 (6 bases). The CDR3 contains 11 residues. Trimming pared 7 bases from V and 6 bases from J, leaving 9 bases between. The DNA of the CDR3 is TGTGCCAGCAAGGCAGGGGATGGCTACACCTTC. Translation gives CASKAGDGYTF.

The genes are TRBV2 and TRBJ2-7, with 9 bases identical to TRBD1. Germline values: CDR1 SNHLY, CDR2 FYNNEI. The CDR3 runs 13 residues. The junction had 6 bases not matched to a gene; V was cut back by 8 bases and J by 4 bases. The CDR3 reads CASAGQGNYEQYV. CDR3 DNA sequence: TGTGCCAGCGCCGGACAGGGGAATTACGAGCAGTACGTC.

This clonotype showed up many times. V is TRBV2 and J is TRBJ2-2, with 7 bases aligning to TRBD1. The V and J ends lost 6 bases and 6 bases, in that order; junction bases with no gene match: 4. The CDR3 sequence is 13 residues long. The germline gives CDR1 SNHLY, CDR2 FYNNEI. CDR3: CASSRQGPGELFF. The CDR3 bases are TGTGCCAGCAGCAGACAGGGTCCCGGGGAGCTGTTTTTT.

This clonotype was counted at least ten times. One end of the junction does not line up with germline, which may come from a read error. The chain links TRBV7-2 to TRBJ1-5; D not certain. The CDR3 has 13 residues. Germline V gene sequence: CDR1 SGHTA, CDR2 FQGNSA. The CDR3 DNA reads TGCGCCAGCAGCTTGGAGCGGAATCAGCCCCAGCATTTT. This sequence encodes CASSLERNQPQHF.